This TCR beta chain was profiled in a study of cytomegalovirus exposure and HLA in healthy donors. Details on this clone: The antigen remains undetermined.

Broader study findings: Through in vitro validation, a few CMV-associated chains were shown to be specific for CMV antigens.

Germline values: CDR1 MDHEN, CDR2 SYDVKM. This CDR3 has 15 residues. V gave up 5 bases and J gave up 10 bases; unmatched junction bases: 9. PCR primers comprised 60 Vbeta and 13 Jbeta primers. TCRdb keeps only in-frame clones here, not all; method: immunoSEQ multiplex PCR. This repertoire shows some 120,000 clones, 15% to 20% found once; its top ten account for about 3%. This receptor was obtained from a female donor in good health and CMV-seropositive. Input material: PBMCs. The chain uses TRBV28 and TRBJ2-3; 13 bases map to TRBD2. The CDR3 loop is CASSIRTSGGRAQYF. CDR3 coding DNA: TGTGCCAGCAGTATCAGGACTAGCGGGGGTCGTGCGCAGTATTTT.